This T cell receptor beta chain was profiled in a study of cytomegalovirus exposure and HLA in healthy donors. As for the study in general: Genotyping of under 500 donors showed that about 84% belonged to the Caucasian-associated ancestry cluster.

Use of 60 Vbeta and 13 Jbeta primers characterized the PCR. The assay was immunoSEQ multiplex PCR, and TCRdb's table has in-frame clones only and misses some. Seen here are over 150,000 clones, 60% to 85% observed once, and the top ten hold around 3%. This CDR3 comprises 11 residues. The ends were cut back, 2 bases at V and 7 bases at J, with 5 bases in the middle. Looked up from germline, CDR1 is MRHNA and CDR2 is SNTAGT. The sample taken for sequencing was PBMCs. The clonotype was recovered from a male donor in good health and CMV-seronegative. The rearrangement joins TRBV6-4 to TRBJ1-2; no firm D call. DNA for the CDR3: TGTGCCAGCAGTGACGCGGGTGGCTACACCTTC. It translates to CASSDAGGYTF.